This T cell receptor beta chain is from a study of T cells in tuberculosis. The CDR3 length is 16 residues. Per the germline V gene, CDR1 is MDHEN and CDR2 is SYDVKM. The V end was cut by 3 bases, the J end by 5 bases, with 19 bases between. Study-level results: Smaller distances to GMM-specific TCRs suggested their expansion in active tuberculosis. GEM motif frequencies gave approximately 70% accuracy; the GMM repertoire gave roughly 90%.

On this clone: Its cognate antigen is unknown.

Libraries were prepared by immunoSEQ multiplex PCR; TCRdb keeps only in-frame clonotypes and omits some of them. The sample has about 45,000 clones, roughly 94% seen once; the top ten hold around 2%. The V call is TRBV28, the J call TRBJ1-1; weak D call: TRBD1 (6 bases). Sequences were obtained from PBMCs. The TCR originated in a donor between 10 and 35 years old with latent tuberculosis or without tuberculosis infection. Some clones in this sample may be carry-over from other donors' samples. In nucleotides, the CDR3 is TGTGCCAGCAGTTTCCCAGAGACAGGTGAAAGGACTGAAGCTTTCTTT. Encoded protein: CASSFPETGERTEAFF.